The text below deals with one TCR beta chain. Cohorts were determined from participant-reported clinical history. This specimen comes from a study of blood T cell repertoires in COVID-19. CDR3 length: 12 amino acids. Germline V lookup: CDR1 SGHRS, CDR2 YFSETQ. V was trimmed by 4 bases and J by 3 bases, leaving 5 bases between them. This table comes from immunoSEQ multiplex PCR, and its TCRdb copy is limited to in-frame clones, with some not included. The data hold 150,000 to 250,000 clones, with roughly 90% observed a single time. The receptor comes from a woman aged 25 to 39 who had recovered from COVID-19. Sequencing was done on a sample of PBMCs or T cells enriched from blood (not recorded which). The chain joins TRBV5-1 to TRBJ2-1, with TRBD2 as a possible D gene (5 bases). CDR3 loop: CASSEGYNEQFF. Here the CDR3 DNA reads TGCGCCAGCAGCGAGGGCTACAATGAGCAGTTCTTC.